This TCR beta chain originates from a study of OX40 agonist ivuxolimab in advanced cancers. Study details: It was permissible to have had prior anti-PD-1, anti-PD-L1 or anti-CTLA-4 therapy, and over 35% had some.

The CDR3 is 13 amino acids. The V and J ends lost 3 bases and 7 bases respectively, with 10 bases between them. Germline V gene sequence: CDR1 KGHSH, CDR2 LQKENI. This table comes from immunoSEQ multiplex PCR, and its TCRdb copy is limited to in-frame clones, with some not included. The sample has some 60,000 clones, more than 85% seen once. This specimen was CD4+ or CD8+ T cells sorted from blood, taken in a trial of the OX40 agonist ivuxolimab. The rearrangement joins TRBV18 to TRBJ2-1; TRBD2 is a possible D gene (6 bases). This TCR was sampled from an adult with an advanced solid tumor such as melanoma, head and neck, liver or kidney cancer. The CDR3 region has the DNA TGTGCCAGCTCACCGAGTGGGGGGAATGAGCAGTTCTTC. Its translation is CASSPSGGNEQFF.